The T cell receptor beta chain described here comes from a study of T-cell memory formation after mild COVID-19. One entry per CDR3 protein results from TCRdb running MiXCR on the 5' RACE reads. The profile shows approximately 100,000 distinct CDR3 sequences, around 10% of them singletons. The CDR3 runs to 11 residues. Source material: PBMCs or a T cell subset sorted from them (not recorded which). This TCR came from a man younger than 35 who had mild COVID-19 (a few samples of this study predate the infection). Cell type and time point are not known. This chain connects TRBV21-1 to TRBJ2-1. TRBV21-1 is recorded as a pseudogene. The DNA for the CDR3 is TGTGCCAGCAGTGTATACAATGAGCAGTTCTTC. Protein product: CASSVYNEQFF.